The rows below give T cell receptor beta chains drawn from one sample of a study of T cell responses to AZD1222 COVID-19 vaccine. TCRdb's copy holds only in-frame clones and misses some; the assay was immunoSEQ multiplex PCR. The profile shows fewer than 200,000 clones, 88% of them singletons. Sequenced material: peripheral blood, taken 28 days after the second AZD1222 dose. The receptors here all came from an adult who received the AZD1222 COVID-19 vaccine. Both conserved end residues are part of each CDR3. The D gene is left open where the match is weak. Not every row has a clone size; where given, it reads once, few, many or a size class.

v_gene,abundance,j_gene,d_gene,CDR3nt,CDR3aa
TRBV27,NA,TRBJ2-1,NA,TGTGCCAGCAGTTTGTTCGGGACAACCTCCTACAATGAGCAGTTCTTC,CASSLFGTTSYNEQFF
TRBV27,NA,TRBJ2-3,NA,TGTGCCAGCAGTTTGGGGGCCAGCCTAGCGCAGTATTTT,CASSLGASLAQYF
TRBV7-8,NA,TRBJ2-5,TRBD2,TGTGCCAGCAGCTTAGTACGGCGGCGGGGACTAGTATGGGAGACCCAGTACTTC,CASSLVRRRGLVWETQYF
TRBV7-2,NA,TRBJ2-7,TRBD1,TGTGCCAGCAGCTTAGGACAGGGTTTGGTAAACGAGCAGTACTTC,CASSLGQGLVNEQYF
TRBV15,once,TRBJ2-3,NA,TGTGCCACCAGCAGAGAGACAGATACGCAGTATTTT,CATSRETDTQYF
TRBV28,few,TRBJ2-7,NA,TGTGCCAGCAGTTTAGGAGCCACTTACGAGCAGTACTTC,CASSLGATYEQYF
TRBV27,NA,TRBJ1-6,TRBD1,TGTGCCAGTTCCAGGGGGCTCGGGTCACCCCTCCACTTT,CASSRGLGSPLHF
TRBV23-1,NA,TRBJ2-7,NA,TGCGCCAGCAACATGGAGACAGTCTACGAGCAGTACTTC,CASNMETVYEQYF
TRBV5-4,NA,TRBJ1-5,NA,TGTGCCAGCAGTCGGGACGGATCCGGGCAGCCCCAGCATTTT,CASSRDGSGQPQHF
TRBV7-8,NA,TRBJ2-5,NA,TGTGCCAGCAGCTTACAAGAGACCCAGTACTTC,CASSLQETQYF
TRBV28,NA,TRBJ1-2,TRBD1,TGTGCCAGCAGCCCGCGGGACAGGGGCCTCTATGGCTACACCTTC,CASSPRDRGLYGYTF
TRBV7-2,NA,TRBJ2-7,NA,TGTGCCAGCAGCTTAGTAGCGGTGGGGGAGCAGTACTTC,CASSLVAVGEQYF
TRBV7-9,NA,TRBJ1-6,NA,TGTGCCAGCAGCTTAGGGGGAGGGACACCCCTCCACTTT,CASSLGGGTPLHF
TRBV27,NA,TRBJ2-5,TRBD1,TGTGCCAGCAGTCCTTGGGACAGGACGTACCAAGAGACCCAGTACTTC,CASSPWDRTYQETQYF
TRBV5-1,NA,TRBJ1-2,NA,TGCGCCAGCAGCGTAGGGGACAACTATGGCTACACCTTC,CASSVGDNYGYTF
TRBV24-1,once,TRBJ2-7,NA,TGTGCCACCAGTGATTCATCTATGGACGAGCAGTACTTC,CATSDSSMDEQYF
TRBV4-2,NA,TRBJ2-7,NA,TGTGCCAGCAGCCAAGATCGGGGCTACGAGCAGTACTTC,CASSQDRGYEQYF
TRBV19,NA,TRBJ2-3,NA,TGTGCCAGTAGGCAAGGGGGGGATACGCAGTATTTT,CASRQGGDTQYF
TRBV6-1,NA,TRBJ1-5,NA,TGTGCCAGCAGTGAAGCGCGACTAGACACCCCGTGGGGCAATCAGCCCCAGCATTTT,CASSEARLDTPWGNQPQHF
TRBV7-9,NA,TRBJ1-1,NA,TGTGCCATTTTGGGGCGAGACACTGAAGCTTTCTTT,CAILGRDTEAFF
TRBV19,NA,TRBJ1-1,TRBD1,TGTGCCAGTAGTGCCCGGACAGGGGGTTGGATCACTGAAGCTTTCTTT,CASSARTGGWITEAFF
TRBV19,NA,TRBJ2-5,NA,TGTGCCAGTAGTAGAGAGGGGGTGAGGGACTTGCAAGAGACCCAGTACTTC,CASSREGVRDLQETQYF
TRBV5-4,NA,TRBJ2-5,TRBD2,TGTGCCAGCAGCCGTAGCGGGAGAGGGGAGACCCAGTACTTC,CASSRSGRGETQYF
TRBV7-2,NA,TRBJ1-3,NA,TGTGCCAGCAGCGCTACCGGCGGCTCTGGAAACACCATATATTTT,CASSATGGSGNTIYF
TRBV28,NA,TRBJ2-1,NA,TGTGCCAGCGGTGGGGCCGCCCCGGGTGGCTACAATGAGCAGTTCTTC,CASGGAAPGGYNEQFF
TRBV6-2/TRBV6-3,NA,TRBJ2-1,TRBD2,TGTGCCAGCAGCCGACTAGCGGAGGTGGCTGAGCAGTTCTTC,CASSRLAEVAEQFF
TRBV4-2,NA,TRBJ2-3,NA,TGTGCCAGCAGCCAGGGGGGTTCCGGGTCTAACTCCGCGGATACGCAGTATTTT,CASSQGGSGSNSADTQYF
TRBV6-5,NA,TRBJ2-7,NA,TGTGCCAGCAGCAGGACAATATCAAACCACGAGCAGTACTTC,CASSRTISNHEQYF
TRBV7-2,NA,TRBJ1-2,TRBD1,TGTGCCAGCAGCTCAGCACGGACAGGGGGCGCCTATGGCTACACCTTC,CASSSARTGGAYGYTF
TRBV19,NA,TRBJ2-5,NA,TGTGCCAGTAGTTCGGGACCGGGTTATGCCCAGTACTTC,CASSSGPGYAQYF
TRBV5-1,NA,TRBJ1-5,NA,TGCGCCAGCAGCTTGGAGCAAGGAAATCAGCCCCAGCATTTT,CASSLEQGNQPQHF
TRBV11-2,NA,TRBJ2-2,TRBD2,TGTGCCAGCAGACCGATGGGACTAGCGGGGAGGGACACCGGGGAGCTGTTTTTT,CASRPMGLAGRDTGELFF
TRBV28,NA,TRBJ1-3,NA,TGTGCCAGCAGTCAACAGGGCCCATCACTAGGAAACACCATATATTTT,CASSQQGPSLGNTIYF
TRBV24-1,NA,TRBJ2-2,TRBD2,TGTGCCACCAGTGCTGGACAGGCCCAGGACTCGCGGGAGGGACGTCTACTCACCGGGGAGCTGTTTTTT,CATSAGQAQDSREGRLLTGELFF
TRBV28,few,TRBJ1-4,TRBD1,TGTGCCAGCAGTGCGGGACAGGGGGAAGAAAAACTGTTTTTT,CASSAGQGEEKLFF
TRBV27,NA,TRBJ2-7,NA,TGTGCCAGCAAGGGTCTCTACGAGCAGTACTTC,CASKGLYEQYF
TRBV28,NA,TRBJ2-3,TRBD1,TGTGCCAGCAGTCGTCCCGGGACAGGGGCCGTGACGCAGTATTTT,CASSRPGTGAVTQYF
TRBV2,NA,TRBJ2-5,TRBD2,TGTGCCAGCAGTTCAAAACTAGCGGGAGCCCCAGAGACCCAGTACTTC,CASSSKLAGAPETQYF
TRBV24-1,NA,TRBJ2-5,NA,TGTGCCACCAGTGATTCCTGGGGATTGCAAGAGACCCAGTACTTC,CATSDSWGLQETQYF
TRBV9,NA,TRBJ1-1,NA,TGTGCCAGCAGCGTAGTTACAAGCCAATCTGAAGCTTTCTTT,CASSVVTSQSEAFF
TRBV28,NA,TRBJ2-7,NA,TGTGCCAGCAGTGGGATTTATGGTTTCTACGAGCAGTACTTC,CASSGIYGFYEQYF
TRBV7-6,NA,TRBJ2-3,TRBD2,TGTGCCAGCAGCCTATCCCCGGGCGGGAGGGCCACAGATACGCAGTATTTT,CASSLSPGGRATDTQYF
TRBV7-3,NA,TRBJ2-1,NA,TGTGCCAGCAGCCCGAGGGGGCGGGGCTCCTACAATGAGCAGTTCTTC,CASSPRGRGSYNEQFF
TRBV18,NA,TRBJ1-5,TRBD1,TGTGCCAGCTCAGTGACAGGGGGCGGGTTTGGCAATCAGCCCCAGCATTTT,CASSVTGGGFGNQPQHF
TRBV7-2,NA,TRBJ2-5,NA,TGTGCCAGCAGTTCCAGGGCCAGCCAAGAGACCCAGTACTTC,CASSSRASQETQYF
TRBV7-2,NA,TRBJ2-7,TRBD2,TGTGCCAGCAGTCGAAGCACCGGGACTAGCGGATACGAGCAGTACTTC,CASSRSTGTSGYEQYF
TRBV28,NA,TRBJ1-2,NA,TGTGCCAGCAGTCCTGAGGACAGATTCTATGGCTACACCTTC,CASSPEDRFYGYTF
TRBV9,NA,TRBJ2-3,NA,TGTGCCAGCAGCGTATCCCGTTTGAGCACAGATACGCAGTATTTT,CASSVSRLSTDTQYF
TRBV7-9,NA,TRBJ2-7,NA,TGTGCCAGCAGCCCAGCCTCCTACGAGCAGTACTTC,CASSPASYEQYF
TRBV27,NA,TRBJ1-1,NA,TGTGCCAGCAGTTTATCGGGGGGGTCAGGGGCCCCGAACACTGAAGCTTTCTTT,CASSLSGGSGAPNTEAFF
TRBV5-1,NA,TRBJ1-6,NA,TGCGCCAGCAGCTTGGGAGCCTCCTCACACACATCAAATTCACCCCTCCACTTT,CASSLGASSHTSNSPLHF
TRBV30,NA,TRBJ2-7,NA,TGTGCCTGGACCTTTCGGGCGGACGAGCAGTACTTC,CAWTFRADEQYF